Presented here are 29 T cell receptor beta chains from one specimen sequenced in a study of blood T cells in healthy people across ages. With a J-beta primer mix and a sample-barcoded 5' primer, a second PCR ran about 7 to 12 cycles. MiXCR, applied by TCRdb to the 5' RACE reads, yields one record per CDR3 protein. The sample gives more than 800,000 distinct CDR3 sequences, more than 40% of which show up once; around 18% is in the top ten. The source material was blood. The source of these receptors is a woman aged 55-69 years in good health.

The chain couples TRBV6-1 to TRBJ2-7; 10 nucleotides align to TRBD1. The CDR3 is 14 residues long. Per germline, CDR1 MNHNS and CDR2 SASEGT. Unmatched junction bases numbered 6, after V lost 5 bases and J lost 5 bases. The CDR3 bases are TGTGCCAGCAGTTCCCGGACAGGGGGGGACGAGCAGTACTTC. This gives the protein CASSSRTGGDEQYF.

The chain uses TRBV10-2 and TRBJ2-4, with D perhaps being TRBD1 or TRBD2 (6 bases each). The DNA end lines up better with TRBJ2-7; the J call may be wrong. CDR3 length: 15 amino acids. Looked up from germline, CDR1 is WSHSY and CDR2 is SAAADI. The CDR3 sequence: CASRGGSGSIYEQYF. CDR3 DNA sequence: TGCGCCAGCAGAGGGGGGTCGGGCTCGATCTACGAGCAGTACTTC.

This clonotype was seen repeatedly, ten times or more. The V gene is TRBV29-1, the J gene TRBJ2-1; D may match TRBD1 or TRBD2 (5 bases each). The CDR3 contains 14 residues. Germline loops: CDR1 SQVTM, CDR2 ANQGSEA. The V gene lost 1 base and the J gene lost 4 bases, with 11 bases spanning the gap. Here the CDR3 DNA reads TGCAGCGTTGAAGCGGGGTCAGGGTACAATGAGCAGTTCTTC. Its protein is CSVEAGSGYNEQFF.

This clonotype was observed a few times. The chain couples TRBV3-1 to TRBJ2-4; either TRBD1 or TRBD2 may fit D (5 bases each). CDR1 and CDR2 from the germline V gene are LGHDT and YNNKEL (reference sequence). This CDR3 has 14 amino acids. The V end lost 4 bases, the J end lost 8 bases, and 15 bases lay between the germline ends. This CDR3 is CASSPPRGWDIQYF. DNA of the CDR3: TGTGCCAGCAGCCCCCCCCGGGGCTGGGACATTCAGTACTTC.

The V and J genes are TRBV9 and TRBJ1-1; D perhaps matches TRBD1 (5 bases). Trimming took 3 bases from V and 7 from J, leaving 13 bases between them. Germline V CDR1 and CDR2: SGDLS, YYNGEE. This CDR3 is built from 13 residues. In nucleotides, the CDR3 is TGTGCCAGCAGCGCAAGTCAGGGTGGTGAAGCTTTCTTT. Translating it yields CASSASQGGEAFF.

J is TRBJ2-1 and V is TRBV7-9; 7 nucleotides align to TRBD1. With 1 base clipped from V and 6 bases from J, the junction kept 6 bases outside the gene matches. CDR1 and CDR2 from the germline V gene are SEHNR and FQNEAQ (reference sequence). This CDR3 spans 15 amino acids. CDR3 protein: CASSLVDRVANEQFF. The CDR3 DNA reads as TGTGCCAGCAGCTTAGTAGACAGGGTGGCCAATGAGCAGTTCTTC.

This clonotype was observed at least ten times. The chain is built from TRBV12-3 or TRBV12-4 and TRBJ2-1; 13 bases match TRBD2. V was clipped by 5 bases and J by 4 bases; unmatched bases: 5. CDR3 length equals 16 residues. CDR3 DNA: TGTGCCAGCAGTCCTACGGGACTAGCGGGGTACAATGAGCAGTTCTTC. It translates to CASSPTGLAGYNEQFF.

The chain employs TRBV20-1 and TRBJ2-5, with D perhaps matching TRBD1 (5 bases). The CDR3 extends over 13 amino acids. The germline CDR1 and CDR2 sequences are DFQATT and SNEGSKA (reference sequence). Between the trimmed V and J ends, which lost 3 bases and 1 base, there was a span of 9 bases. The CDR3 DNA is TGCAGTGCTAGTGCTAGGGGCCAAGAGACCCAGTACTTC. Protein sequence: CSASARGQETQYF.

There are a few counts of this clonotype. The V call is TRBV20-1, the J call TRBJ1-6; 7 bases are a match to TRBD1. The CDR3 consists of 14 residues. V lost 2 bases and J lost 10; bases outside the gene matches: 8. Germline CDR1 and CDR2: DFQATT and SNEGSKA (reference sequence). The CDR3 reads CSARRQGKDSPLHF. The DNA of the CDR3 is TGCAGTGCTAGAAGACAGGGAAAGGACTCACCCCTCCACTTT.

This clonotype was picked up a small number of times. The V and J genes are TRBV5-1 and TRBJ2-7; maybe TRBD1 (6 bases). CDR1 and CDR2 (germline): SGHRS, YFSETQ. CDR3 size: 14 residues. V was clipped by 0 bases and J by 4 bases, with 11 bases between them. The CDR3 is CASSLAGQIYEQYF. CDR3 nucleotides: TGCGCCAGCAGCTTGGCCGGACAGATATACGAGCAGTACTTC. Full variable domain (remainder filled in from reference TRBV5-1 and TRBJ2-7): KAGVTQTPRYLIKTRGQQVTLSCSPISGHRSVSWYQQTPGQGLQFLFEYFSETQRNKGNFPGRFSGRQFSNSRSEMNVSTLELGDSALYLCASSLAGQIYEQYFGPGTRLTVT.

This clonotype is a singleton in its sample. The chain uses TRBV20-1 and TRBJ2-3; the match to TRBD1 covers 11 bases. The CDR3 is made up of 16 amino acids. Germline CDR1 and CDR2: DFQATT and SNEGSKA (reference sequence). The V gene end was trimmed by 3 bases and the J gene end by 4 bases; junction bases not matched to a gene: 9. Here the CDR3 reads CSASKGTGGRSDTQYF. CDR3 DNA sequence: TGCAGTGCTAGTAAGGGGACAGGGGGAAGGTCAGATACGCAGTATTTT.

V and J are TRBV30 and TRBJ2-7; D uncertain. The J call could be wrong; TRBJ2-5 is a better fit for the DNA end. Germline CDR1 GTSNPN, CDR2 SVGIG (reference sequence). The CDR3 totals 16 residues. The CDR3 nucleotides read TGTGCCTGGAGTGCGACCTCAGTGGGGTTATGGGGGACCCAGTACTTC. This translates into CAWSATSVGLWGTQYF.

The J gene is TRBJ2-7, the V gene TRBV5-1, with 11 bases aligning to TRBD2. The CDR3 runs 16 residues. Germline V gene lookup returns CDR1 SGHRS and CDR2 YFSETQ. J lost 3 bases, V lost 0 bases, and 5 bases had no gene match. This CDR3 is CASSLDSGRAVYEQYF. As DNA, the CDR3 is TGCGCCAGCAGCTTGGATAGCGGGAGGGCCGTCTACGAGCAGTACTTC.

This chain connects TRBV28 to TRBJ2-7, with TRBD2 identical over 11 bases. V lost 3 bases, J lost 6 bases, and 16 bases stayed unmatched. The CDR3 sequence is 18 residues long. Looked up from germline, CDR1 is MDHEN and CDR2 is SYDVKM. The CDR3 nucleotides read TGTGCCAGCAGTTTCCCCCCGTCAACTAGCGGGAGTATGTTCGAGCAGTACTTC. Its translation: CASSFPPSTSGSMFEQYF.

This clonotype was seen more than once but under ten times. V is TRBV7-2 and J is TRBJ2-4; 10 bases align to TRBD2. The junction had 10 bases not matched to a gene; V was cut back by 5 bases and J by 3 bases. The CDR3 has 17 residues. The germline V gene encodes CDR1 SGHTA and CDR2 FQGNSA. The CDR3, as DNA: TGTGCCAGCAGCCAGCTGGGCCTAGCGGGAGACAAAAACATTCAGTACTTC. Its translation: CASSQLGLAGDKNIQYF.

This clonotype was recorded a few times. This chain connects TRBV28 to TRBJ2-3; TRBD2 matches at 10 bases. The V and J ends lost 4 bases and 3 bases, in that order; junction bases with no gene match: 4. CDR1 is MDHEN and CDR2 is SYDVKM in the germline V gene. CDR3 length: 15 amino acids. CDR3: CASSSSSGRTDTQYF. The CDR3 DNA follows: TGTGCCAGCAGTTCCTCTAGCGGGAGAACAGATACGCAGTATTTT.

The chain carries TRBV29-1 and TRBJ2-1; possibly TRBD2 for D (6 bases). There are 16 residues in the CDR3. The V gene lost 5 bases and the J gene lost 0 bases, with 17 bases spanning the gap. CDR1 SQVTM and CDR2 ANQGSEA come from the germline V gene. CDR3 residues: CSVQEGALSSYNEQFF. The CDR3 coding sequence is TGCAGCGTTCAGGAGGGAGCGCTGAGCTCCTACAATGAGCAGTTCTTC.

V usage is TRBV28 and J usage is TRBJ2-7; TRBD1 agrees at 8 bases. Per germline, CDR1 MDHEN and CDR2 SYDVKM. The V gene end was trimmed by 1 base and the J gene end by 2 bases; junction bases not matched to a gene: 7. This CDR3 contains 16 residues. The chain's CDR3 is CASSLFGQGLTYEQYF. In nucleotides, the CDR3 is TGTGCCAGCAGTTTATTTGGACAGGGCCTCACCTACGAGCAGTACTTC. The whole variable domain, remainder taken from reference TRBV28 and TRBJ2-7, is DVKVTQSSRYLVKRTGEKVFLECVQDMDHENMFWYRQDPGLGLRLIYFSYDVKMKEKGDIPEGYSVSREKKERFSLILESASTNQTSMYLCASSLFGQGLTYEQYFGPGTRLTVT.

The sample holds a few counts of this clonotype. A junction end diverges from the germline sequence, so it may reflect a read error. The chain is built from TRBV7-9 and TRBJ2-7; D is unclear. Germline CDR1 and CDR2: SEHNR and FQNEAQ (reference sequence). The CDR3 is made up of 11 amino acids. This chain's CDR3 is CAGSQDYEQYF. The DNA of the CDR3 is TGTGCCGGCAGCCAGGATTACGAGCAGTACTTC.

The chain joins TRBV20-1 to TRBJ2-7, with D perhaps matching TRBD2 (6 bases). The germline V gene encodes CDR1 DFQATT and CDR2 SNEGSKA (reference sequence). V dropped 4 bases and J dropped 2 bases, with 9 bases sitting between them. The CDR3 is made up of 12 amino acids. The CDR3 DNA reads as TGCAGTGCTATGGAGGGGACCTACGAGCAGTACTTC. Protein: CSAMEGTYEQYF.

The chain uses TRBV5-1 and TRBJ2-1; 9 nucleotides match TRBD2. The germline V gene has CDR1 SGHRS and CDR2 YFSETQ. The CDR3 length is 16 residues. V shed 4 bases and J 6 bases; nucleotides not matched to a gene: 11. CDR3 DNA: TGCGCCAGCAGCGGGGGTAGCGGGAGTCGGACCAATGAGCAGTTCTTC. Translation: CASSGGSGSRTNEQFF.

This clonotype was observed a handful of times. This sequence joins TRBV11-2 and TRBJ2-1; 10 bases agree with TRBD2. After removal of 1 base from V and 9 bases from J, the junction contained 9 bases not matched to a gene. Germline V gene lookup returns CDR1 SGHAT and CDR2 FQNNGV. There are 16 residues in the CDR3. The CDR3 spells CASSLAASGSGGEQFF. Here the CDR3 DNA reads TGTGCCAGCAGCTTAGCTGCTAGCGGGAGTGGGGGTGAGCAGTTCTTC.

The chain has TRBV7-6 and TRBJ2-6; D gene uncertain. This CDR3 region has 18 residues. Germline CDR1 reads SGHVS; CDR2 reads FNYEAQ. V was clipped by 4 bases and J by 0 bases, with 16 bases between them. CDR3 in DNA: TGTGCCAGCAGCTCTCCAACTGACGGCCGCTCTGGGGCCAACGTCCTGACTTTC. The encoded protein is CASSSPTDGRSGANVLTF.

V and J are TRBV20-1 and TRBJ2-3; 9 bases are shared with TRBD2. This CDR3 spans 12 amino acids. V dropped 6 bases and J dropped 8; count of bases not matched to a gene: 6. Germline loops: CDR1 DFQATT, CDR2 SNEGSKA (reference sequence). CDR3 in amino acids: CSAKAGGGTQYF. The CDR3 region has the DNA TGCAGTGCAAAAGCGGGAGGAGGTACGCAGTATTTT.

This rearrangement joins TRBV19 to TRBJ2-7; 13 bases agree with TRBD2. After removal of 7 bases from V and 4 bases from J, the junction contained 7 bases not matched to a gene. The CDR3 totals 15 residues. Germline-derived CDR1 and CDR2 are LNHDA and SQIVND (reference sequence). The CDR3 region is CASNSGTSGVYEQYF. CDR3 nucleotide sequence: TGTGCCAGTAATTCCGGGACTAGCGGGGTTTACGAGCAGTACTTC.

The rearrangement joins TRBV6-5 to TRBJ2-7, with 9 bases that match TRBD2. V lost 2 bases, J lost 1 base, and 6 bases stayed unmatched. From germline, CDR1 is MNHEY and CDR2 SVGAGI. CDR3 length equals 16 residues. The CDR3 loop reads CASSYSRGLASYEQYF. Written as DNA, the CDR3 is TGTGCCAGCAGTTACAGCCGGGGACTAGCATCCTACGAGCAGTACTTC.

This clonotype was detected a few times. The rearrangement uses TRBV10-3 and TRBJ2-1, with a weak D call TRBD1 (5 bases). Germline values: CDR1 ENHRY, CDR2 SYGVKD. V lost 6 bases to trimming and J lost 6 bases, with 12 bases between them. The CDR3 loop spans 13 amino acids. CDR3 DNA: TGTGCCATCAGGACAGACAGATCCAATGAGCAGTTCTTC. Amino acid sequence: CAIRTDRSNEQFF.

This clonotype was observed a handful of times. The chain employs TRBV7-9 and TRBJ2-7; D is unclear. CDR1 and CDR2 from the germline V gene are SEHNR and FQNEAQ (reference sequence). The V and J ends lost 5 bases and 4 bases respectively, with 24 bases between them. This CDR3 comprises 17 residues. The CDR3 is CASSQTGLAANPYEQYF. The CDR3 nucleotides read TGTGCCAGCAGCCAAACCGGTCTGGCCGCAAACCCTTACGAGCAGTACTTC.

CDR3 region: CSARVNFITAKTQYF. In DNA form, the CDR3 reads TGCAGTGCTAGAGTTAACTTTATTACGGCGAAGACCCAGTACTTC. V is TRBV20-1 and J is TRBJ2-7; D unclear. Near its end, the DNA agrees better with TRBJ2-5, so the J call may be wrong. Germline V gene data show CDR1 as DFQATT and CDR2 as SNEGSKA (reference sequence). The CDR3 contains 15 residues.